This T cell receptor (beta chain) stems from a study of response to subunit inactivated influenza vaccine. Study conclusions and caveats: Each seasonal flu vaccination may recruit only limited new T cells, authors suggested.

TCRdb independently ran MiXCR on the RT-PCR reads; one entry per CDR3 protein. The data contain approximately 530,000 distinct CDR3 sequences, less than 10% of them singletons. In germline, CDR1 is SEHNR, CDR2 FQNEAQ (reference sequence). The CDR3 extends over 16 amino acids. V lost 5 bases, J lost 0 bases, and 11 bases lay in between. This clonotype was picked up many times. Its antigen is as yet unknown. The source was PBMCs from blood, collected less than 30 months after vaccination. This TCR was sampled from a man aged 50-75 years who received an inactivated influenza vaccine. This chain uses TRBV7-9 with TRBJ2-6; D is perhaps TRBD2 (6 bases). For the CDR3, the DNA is TGTGCCAGCAGCCGGGACTCTTTCTCTGGGGCCAACGTCCTGACTTTC. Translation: CASSRDSFSGANVLTF.